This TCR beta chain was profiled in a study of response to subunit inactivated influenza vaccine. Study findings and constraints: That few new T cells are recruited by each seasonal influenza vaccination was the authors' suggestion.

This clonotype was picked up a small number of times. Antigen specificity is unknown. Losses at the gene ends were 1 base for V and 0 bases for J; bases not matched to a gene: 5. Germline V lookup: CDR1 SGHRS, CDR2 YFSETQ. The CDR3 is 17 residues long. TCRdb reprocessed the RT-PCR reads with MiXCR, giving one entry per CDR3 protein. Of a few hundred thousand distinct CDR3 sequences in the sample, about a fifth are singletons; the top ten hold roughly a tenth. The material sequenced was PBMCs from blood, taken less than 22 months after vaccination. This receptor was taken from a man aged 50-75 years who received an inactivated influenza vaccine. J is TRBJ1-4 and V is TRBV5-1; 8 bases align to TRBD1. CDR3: CASSLFGQGTTNEKLFF. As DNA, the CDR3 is TGCGCCAGCAGCTTGTTCGGACAGGGCACAACTAATGAAAAACTGTTTTTT.